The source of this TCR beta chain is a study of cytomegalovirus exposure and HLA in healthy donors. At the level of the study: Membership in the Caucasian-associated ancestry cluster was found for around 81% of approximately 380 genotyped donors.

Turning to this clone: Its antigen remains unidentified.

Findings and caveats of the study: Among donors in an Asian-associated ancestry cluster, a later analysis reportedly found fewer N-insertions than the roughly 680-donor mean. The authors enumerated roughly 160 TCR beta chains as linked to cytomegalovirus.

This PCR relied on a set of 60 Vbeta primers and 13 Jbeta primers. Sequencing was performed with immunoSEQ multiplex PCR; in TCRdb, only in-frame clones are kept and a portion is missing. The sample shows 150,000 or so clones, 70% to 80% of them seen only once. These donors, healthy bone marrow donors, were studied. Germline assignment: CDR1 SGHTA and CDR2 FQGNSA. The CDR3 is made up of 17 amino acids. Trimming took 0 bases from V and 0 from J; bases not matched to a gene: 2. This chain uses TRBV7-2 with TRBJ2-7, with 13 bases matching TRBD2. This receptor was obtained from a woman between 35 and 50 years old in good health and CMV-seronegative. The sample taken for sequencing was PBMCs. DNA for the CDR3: TGTGCCAGCAGCTTAGCGGGGACTAGCGGGGTCTCCTACGAGCAGTACTTC. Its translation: CASSLAGTSGVSYEQYF.